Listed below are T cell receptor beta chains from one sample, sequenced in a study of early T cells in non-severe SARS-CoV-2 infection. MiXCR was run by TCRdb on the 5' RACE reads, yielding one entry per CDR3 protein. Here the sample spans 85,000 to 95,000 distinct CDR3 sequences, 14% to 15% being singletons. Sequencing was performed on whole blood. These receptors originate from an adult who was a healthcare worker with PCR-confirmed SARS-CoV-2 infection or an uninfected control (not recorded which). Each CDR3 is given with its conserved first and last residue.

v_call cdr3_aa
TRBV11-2 CASSANFDSGNTIYF
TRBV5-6 CASSLARLLGNQPQHF
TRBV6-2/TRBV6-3 CASRIAGGSHNEQFF
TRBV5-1 CASSLGHFFSGANVLTF
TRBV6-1 CASSRLVSPARDTIYF
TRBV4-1 CASSPGSGAFNEKLFF
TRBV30 CAWSWAVNTEAFF
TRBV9 CASSVTGSQETQYF
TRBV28 CASSLMAGLEQFF
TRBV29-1 CSVGVEQETQYF
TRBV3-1 CASSQVLTGANVLTF
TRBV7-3 CASSLGTANTGELFF
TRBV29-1 CSVEDLSGANTEAFF
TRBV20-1 CSARLSGNQPQHF